This passage covers 6 T cell receptor beta chains from one sample sequenced in a study of blood T cell repertoires in COVID-19. Produced via immunoSEQ multiplex PCR; TCRdb's table is partial and in-frame only. The sample has roughly 48,000 clones, approximately 80% seen once. Sequenced: peripheral blood. The receptors were sampled from a middle-aged man with acute or convalescent COVID-19.

This clone came up a few times. The chain links TRBV5-5 to TRBJ2-1; 7 positions match TRBD1. Germline V gene lookup returns CDR1 SGHKS and CDR2 YYEKEE (reference sequence). V shed 4 bases, J shed 10 bases, and the junction held 17 bases outside the gene matches. The CDR3 has 16 amino acids. CDR3 DNA: TGTGCCAGCAGCACTTTAAGGACAGGCAACCTCAGGGAGCAGTTCTTC. This codes for CASSTLRTGNLREQFF.

V is TRBV9 and J is TRBJ2-7; possibly TRBD2 for D (6 bases). V lost 2 bases and J 6 bases, leaving 12 bases between the germline ends. CDR1 SGDLS and CDR2 YYNGEE come from the germline V gene. The CDR3 contains 13 residues. CDR3 bases: TGTGCCAGCAGCGTCGATGGAGGGAGCGAGCAGTACTTC. Protein sequence: CASSVDGGSEQYF.

The chain employs TRBV29-1 and TRBJ2-6; D unresolved. Germline V gene lookup returns CDR1 SQVTM and CDR2 ANQGSEA. Trimming cost V 7 bases and J 4 bases, with 11 bases left between them. The CDR3 totals 13 residues. The CDR3 nucleotides read TGCAGCGGGTATAAAGCGGGGGCCAACGTCCTGACTTTC. Translation: CSGYKAGANVLTF.

The chain is built from TRBV24-1 and TRBJ1-5; D may be TRBD1 (5 bases). The ends were cut back, 9 bases at V and 5 bases at J, with 10 bases in the middle. CDR3 length equals 12 residues. Germline CDR1 and CDR2: KGHDR and SFDVKD. CDR3 DNA sequence: TGTGCCACCCAGGGTTGGGATCAGCCCCAGCATTTT. Protein: CATQGWDQPQHF.

V is TRBV5-8 and J is TRBJ1-1; 8 bases fit TRBD1. Unmatched junction bases numbered 4, after V lost 5 bases and J lost 7 bases. There are 12 residues in the CDR3. Germline CDR1 and CDR2: SGHTS and YDEGEE. The CDR3 bases are TGTGCCAGCAGATTTGGACAGGGTGAAGCTTTCTTT. As protein: CASRFGQGEAFF.

The V gene is TRBV4-3, the J gene TRBJ2-2; TRBD2 aligns across 8 bases. Germline CDR1 reads LGHNA; CDR2 reads YSLEER. This CDR3 is 19 amino acids long. J lost 2 bases, V lost 1 base, and 12 bases had no gene match. CDR3 sequence (DNA): TGCGCCAGCAGCCAAGCAGCTAGCGGGTACTTTTTCAACACCGGGGAGCTGTTTTTT. Encoded protein: CASSQAASGYFFNTGELFF.